This is a list of T cell receptor beta chains from one sample in a study of PD-1 blockade in classical Hodgkin lymphoma. Method: immunoSEQ multiplex PCR; TCRdb's copy keeps in-frame clones and lacks some. The data show fewer than 35,000 clones, about 88% seen once. The sequencing sample was made of CD4+ T cells from blood. These TCRs come from a human donor with classical Hodgkin lymphoma. Each CDR3 is given with its conserved first and last residue. The order of the fields is J gene, clone size, D gene, V gene, CDR3 DNA, CDR3 protein. D genes are given only for firm matches. Some rows have no size entry. The others give once, few or many, or a class for an expanded clone.

J: TRBJ1-3
size: -
D: -
V: TRBV30
DNA: TGTGCCTGGAGTGTAAGGTCTCCCTTCTCTGGAAACACCATATATTTT
CDR3: CAWSVRSPFSGNTIYF

J: TRBJ1-4
size: -
D: TRBD1
V: TRBV5-6
DNA: TGTGCCAGCAGCTTGGGGACAGGGGGCGCGGATGAAAAACTGTTTTTT
CDR3: CASSLGTGGADEKLFF

J: TRBJ1-2
size: -
D: -
V: TRBV18
DNA: TGTGCCAGCTCACCGTCTCTCCTTGAGGATGGCTACACCTTC
CDR3: CASSPSLLEDGYTF

J: TRBJ2-1
size: -
D: -
V: TRBV29-1
DNA: TGCAGCGCAGTGGGGGACAGCGGGAGAGCGTATGAGCAGTTCTTC
CDR3: CSAVGDSGRAYEQFF

J: TRBJ2-2
size: -
D: -
V: TRBV5-1
DNA: TGCGCCAGCAGCTTGAAAGGGGACACCGGGGAGCTGTTTTTT
CDR3: CASSLKGDTGELFF

J: TRBJ2-5
size: -
D: TRBD2
V: TRBV5-4
DNA: TGTGCCAGCAGCAGGAAGGCGGGAGAGGTAGAGACCCAGTACTTC
CDR3: CASSRKAGEVETQYF

J: TRBJ2-3
size: -
D: -
V: TRBV5-4
DNA: TGTGCCAGCAGCTTGCGCGCGGGGATCAGCACAGATACGCAGTATTTT
CDR3: CASSLRAGISTDTQYF

J: TRBJ1-4
size: -
D: -
V: TRBV5-3
DNA: TGTGCCAGAAGCCTCCCCTCAGGGGCAGGGGCAACTAATGAAAAACTGTTTTTT
CDR3: CARSLPSGAGATNEKLFF

J: TRBJ1-1
size: -
D: TRBD1
V: TRBV5-6
DNA: TGTGCCAGCCGTCGGGGGACAGGGGGTCGGAACACTGAAGCTTTCTTT
CDR3: CASRRGTGGRNTEAFF

J: TRBJ1-2
size: -
D: TRBD1
V: TRBV20-1
DNA: TGCAGAGTAGGGGGCGTCTATGGCTACACCTTC
CDR3: CRVGGVYGYTF

J: TRBJ1-2
size: -
D: -
V: TRBV28
DNA: TGTGCCAGCAGACCTCCCACGGGGGGGAACTATGGCTACACCTTC
CDR3: CASRPPTGGNYGYTF

J: TRBJ2-5
size: -
D: -
V: TRBV10-3
DNA: TGTGCCATCAGGGACTCTATGGGGGAGACCCAGTACTTC
CDR3: CAIRDSMGETQYF

J: TRBJ2-7
size: -
D: TRBD2
V: TRBV28
DNA: TGTGCCAGCAGTTTACTAGCGGGAGTAGGAGAGCAGTACTTC
CDR3: CASSLLAGVGEQYF

J: TRBJ2-5
size: few
D: TRBD1
V: TRBV9
DNA: TGTGCCAGCAGCGCCCAGGGGGCCGGAGAGACCCAGTACTTC
CDR3: CASSAQGAGETQYF

J: TRBJ2-2
size: -
D: -
V: TRBV7-9
DNA: TGTGCCAGCAGCCTCTTCGGGGGCATAATTGACGGGGAGCTGTTTTTT
CDR3: CASSLFGGIIDGELFF

J: TRBJ2-2
size: -
D: TRBD1
V: TRBV19
DNA: TGTGCCAGTACCCCATACGGAACCACAGGGGGCGACGGCGGGGAGCTGTTTTTT
CDR3: CASTPYGTTGGDGGELFF

J: TRBJ1-2
size: -
D: -
V: TRBV7-2
DNA: TGTGCCAGCAGCACCCCTCCACTCTATGGCTACACCTTC
CDR3: CASSTPPLYGYTF

J: TRBJ1-1
size: -
D: -
V: TRBV18
DNA: TGTGCCAGCTCACCGGCAGCAGGGGTCTCTGAAGCTTTCTTT
CDR3: CASSPAAGVSEAFF

J: TRBJ1-6
size: -
D: TRBD1
V: TRBV27
DNA: TGTGCCAGCAGTTCCCCCCGACAGGGATATAATTCACCCCTCCACTTT
CDR3: CASSSPRQGYNSPLHF

J: TRBJ1-5
size: -
D: -
V: TRBV28
DNA: TGTGCCAGCAGTTTGGTCGCTTCGGGGATCGGTCAGCCCCAGCATTTT
CDR3: CASSLVASGIGQPQHF

J: TRBJ1-2
size: -
D: -
V: TRBV28
DNA: TGTGCCAGCAGCCAGATAGGGGACCGTAACTATGGCTACACCTTC
CDR3: CASSQIGDRNYGYTF

J: TRBJ2-7
size: -
D: -
V: TRBV5-5
DNA: TGTGCCAGCAGCTTAACCGGACAGTCTGGGAAGGAGCAGTACTTC
CDR3: CASSLTGQSGKEQYF

J: TRBJ1-5
size: -
D: -
V: TRBV5-1
DNA: TGCGCCAGCAGCTTCGGGGGAGATCAGCCCCAGCATTTT
CDR3: CASSFGGDQPQHF

J: TRBJ1-3
size: once
D: -
V: TRBV5-5
DNA: TGTGCCAGCAGCTTGGAAGCCTCTGGAAACACCATATATTTT
CDR3: CASSLEASGNTIYF

J: TRBJ2-5
size: -
D: -
V: TRBV11-2
DNA: TGTGCCAGCAGCTTATCCAGGAGGGAGACCCAGTACTTC
CDR3: CASSLSRRETQYF

J: TRBJ2-5
size: once
D: TRBD1
V: TRBV28
DNA: TGTGCCAGCAGAAGGGACAGGGGCCAAGAGACCCAGTACTTC
CDR3: CASRRDRGQETQYF

J: TRBJ2-5
size: -
D: TRBD1
V: TRBV5-4
DNA: TGTGCCAGCAGCTTGGCACAGGGGGCGATCCCCGCCGGCCAGTACTTC
CDR3: CASSLAQGAIPAGQYF

J: TRBJ2-3
size: -
D: TRBD2
V: TRBV19
DNA: TGTGCCAGTAGTACCCGCCGACTAGCGGGAGATACGCAGTATTTT
CDR3: CASSTRRLAGDTQYF

J: TRBJ2-3
size: -
D: TRBD2
V: TRBV5-4
DNA: TGTGCCAGCAGCTGGACTAGCGGGAGTGCAGATACGCAGTATTTT
CDR3: CASSWTSGSADTQYF

J: TRBJ1-2
size: -
D: -
V: TRBV28
DNA: TGTGCCAGCAGCTCGCGGGGTTATGGCTACACCTTC
CDR3: CASSSRGYGYTF

J: TRBJ2-7
size: -
D: TRBD1
V: TRBV2
DNA: TGTGCCAGCAGCCCAGAACGGGACAGCACCTACGAGCAGTACTTC
CDR3: CASSPERDSTYEQYF

J: TRBJ2-1
size: -
D: TRBD2
V: TRBV7-3
DNA: TGTGCCAGCAGACCCGGACTAGTGGGTGAGCAGTTCTTC
CDR3: CASRPGLVGEQFF

J: TRBJ2-1
size: -
D: -
V: TRBV10-3
DNA: TGTGCCATCAGTGAGACTAACCCTTTCGACAATGAGCAGTTCTTC
CDR3: CAISETNPFDNEQFF

J: TRBJ2-1
size: -
D: TRBD2
V: TRBV13
DNA: TGTGCCAGCGCCTCTAGCGGGAGTTTAAGTGAGCAGTTCTTC
CDR3: CASASSGSLSEQFF

J: TRBJ2-1
size: -
D: -
V: TRBV10-2
DNA: TGCGCCAGCAGTGAGTTGGACTCATATGAGCAGTTCTTC
CDR3: CASSELDSYEQFF

J: TRBJ1-1
size: once
D: -
V: TRBV10-1
DNA: TGCGCCAGCAGTGCCGGGGCCTTCCCGAACACTGAAGCTTTCTTT
CDR3: CASSAGAFPNTEAFF

J: TRBJ2-3
size: -
D: -
V: TRBV28
DNA: TGTGCCAGCAGTTTCAGCAGGGGCCCTAGCACAGATACGCAGTATTTT
CDR3: CASSFSRGPSTDTQYF

J: TRBJ2-3
size: -
D: -
V: TRBV4-1
DNA: TGCGCCAGCAGCCGACTGGAAACTAGCATAGATACGCAGTATTTT
CDR3: CASSRLETSIDTQYF

J: TRBJ1-1
size: -
D: -
V: TRBV6-1
DNA: TGTGCCAGCAGTGTTCAGGGACTAGGGACTGAAGCTTTCTTT
CDR3: CASSVQGLGTEAFF

J: TRBJ2-1
size: -
D: -
V: TRBV28
DNA: TGTGCCAGCAGCCGGACCGGGACTTCTATCTACAATGAGCAGTTCTTC
CDR3: CASSRTGTSIYNEQFF

J: TRBJ2-1
size: -
D: -
V: TRBV18
DNA: TGTGCCAGCTCACCCTTGGGGGACAATGAGCAGTTCTTC
CDR3: CASSPLGDNEQFF

J: TRBJ2-5
size: few
D: -
V: TRBV28
DNA: TGTGCCAGCAACTTTCCCCGGGAGACCCAGTACTTC
CDR3: CASNFPRETQYF

J: TRBJ2-1
size: -
D: TRBD1
V: TRBV25-1
DNA: TGTGCCAGCAGTGAACGAGAGGGGGCCCGCGCGCAGCAGTTCTTC
CDR3: CASSEREGARAQQFF

J: TRBJ2-2
size: -
D: -
V: TRBV19
DNA: TGTGCCAGTAGTATAGCAACTAGTGGGATCACCACCGGGGAGCTGTTTTTT
CDR3: CASSIATSGITTGELFF

J: TRBJ2-3
size: -
D: -
V: TRBV29-1
DNA: TGCAGCGTTGATGACGGCCGGGATACGCAGTATTTT
CDR3: CSVDDGRDTQYF

J: TRBJ2-7
size: -
D: TRBD2
V: TRBV7-9
DNA: TGTGCCAGCAGACTCGGACTAGGTAATGACTACGAGCAGTACTTC
CDR3: CASRLGLGNDYEQYF

J: TRBJ2-1
size: once
D: TRBD2
V: TRBV18
DNA: TGTGCCAGCTCACCGCCAACTAGCGGGGCCTTCAATGAGCAGTTCTTC
CDR3: CASSPPTSGAFNEQFF

J: TRBJ1-3
size: -
D: -
V: TRBV9
DNA: TGTGCCAGCAGCGTAGATGGGGGAAACACCATATATTTT
CDR3: CASSVDGGNTIYF

J: TRBJ1-5
size: -
D: -
V: TRBV6-5
DNA: TGTGCCAGCTACGCTTCAAGCAATCGGCCCCAGCATTTT
CDR3: CASYASSNRPQHF

J: TRBJ1-5
size: -
D: -
V: TRBV6-5
DNA: TGTGCCAGCAGTTACTCTAACGGCAATCAGCCCCAGCATTTT
CDR3: CASSYSNGNQPQHF

J: TRBJ1-2
size: -
D: -
V: TRBV5-1
DNA: TGCGCCAGCAGAGAGGCCTATGGCTACACCTTC
CDR3: CASREAYGYTF

J: TRBJ1-5
size: -
D: -
V: TRBV19
DNA: TGTGCCAGTACCTATGGGAGTCAGCCCCAGCATTTT
CDR3: CASTYGSQPQHF

J: TRBJ1-1
size: -
D: TRBD1
V: TRBV9
DNA: TGTGCCAGCAGCACACAGGGGGGGAACACTGAAGCTTTCTTT
CDR3: CASSTQGGNTEAFF

J: TRBJ2-5
size: -
D: -
V: TRBV7-2
DNA: TGTGCCAGCAGCTTAGTGGGGTACTGGGCGTCAAAGGGGAAGACCCAGTACTTC
CDR3: CASSLVGYWASKGKTQYF

J: TRBJ2-1
size: once
D: TRBD2
V: TRBV2
DNA: TGTGCCAGCAGCGAGACTAGCGGGAGGGCCAATGAGCAGTTCTTC
CDR3: CASSETSGRANEQFF

J: TRBJ2-1
size: -
D: TRBD2
V: TRBV6-5
DNA: TGTGCCAGCAGTAGCGGGAGAAGGCAGTTCTTC
CDR3: CASSSGRRQFF

J: TRBJ2-7
size: -
D: TRBD2
V: TRBV5-1
DNA: TGCGCCAGCAGCCCGGGGGGATCGACCATATACGAGCAGTACTTC
CDR3: CASSPGGSTIYEQYF

J: TRBJ2-5
size: once
D: -
V: TRBV18
DNA: TGTGCCAGCTCACCAGGGCGGGCCGGGGAGACCCAGTACTTC
CDR3: CASSPGRAGETQYF

J: TRBJ2-1
size: -
D: -
V: TRBV11-2
DNA: TGTGCCAGCAGCTTAGCAGGGGGAGGGGGGCTTGAGCAGTTCTTC
CDR3: CASSLAGGGGLEQFF

J: TRBJ1-1
size: -
D: -
V: TRBV28
DNA: TGTGCCAGCAGACCCCCCGGGACGGCGACTGAAGCTTTCTTT
CDR3: CASRPPGTATEAFF